This TCR beta chain came from a study of early T cells in non-severe SARS-CoV-2 infection. This CDR3 is built from 18 residues. TCRdb passed the 5' RACE reads through MiXCR, listing each CDR3 protein once. This sample yields roughly 86,000 distinct CDR3 sequences, of which roughly 15% are seen a single time; just under 0.6% belongs to the top ten. The genes are TRBV3-2 and TRBJ1-4; the table's D call, TRBD1, has no DNA check behind it. TRBV3-2 is a pseudogene. Material: whole blood. This clonotype originated in an adult who was a healthcare worker with PCR-confirmed SARS-CoV-2 infection or an uninfected control (not recorded which). As DNA, the CDR3 is TGTGCCAGCAGCCAAGATAGGGCCCGGGACAGGGAAGTTGAAAAACTGTTTTTT. Its translation: CASSQDRARDREVEKLFF.